This TCR beta chain was profiled in a study of Graves' ophthalmopathy and Graves' hyperthyroidism. General study results and limits: Blood samples also showed most expanded thyroid clonotypes exceeding 0.001 frequency.

Comment on this clonotype: No antigen is known for it.

Certain patients, namely those with other autoimmune diseases, uncontrolled infections, pregnancy or lactation, were excluded. Germline values: CDR1 SGHNT, CDR2 YENEEA. The V segment lost 5 bases and the J segment 1 base; nucleotides outside the gene matches: 1. The CDR3 spans 14 residues. Transcripts of RNA were the source for amplifying TCR beta CDR3 regions. The first-round RT-PCR employed HTBI primers together with the Qiagen OneStep RT-PCR kit. A multiplex PCR was then performed as the second round. MiXCR, run by TCRdb on the multiplex PCR reads, gives a single entry per CDR3 protein. Among 300,000 to 400,000 distinct CDR3 sequences listed, about a sixth were seen once.

The clonotype comes from an adult man with Graves' ophthalmopathy. The V gene is TRBV11-3, the J gene TRBJ1-3; TRBD1 aligns across 8 bases. The source material was peripheral blood. The CDR3 protein is CASSTGGSGNTIYF. The CDR3, as DNA: TGTGCCAGCAGCACAGGGGGGTCTGGAAACACCATATATTTT.